This entry features one T cell receptor beta chain sequence. The target antigen is unknown. The sample is drawn from a study of graft-versus-host responses after intestinal transplantation. Profiled with immunoSEQ multiplex PCR; TCRdb holds only in-frame clones, not every one. The sample carries more than 90,000 clones, approximately 92% recorded once. General study findings and limits: Those patients showing graft-donor T cell macrochimerism displayed high graft-versus-host to host-versus-graft clonal ratios in allografts. Among recipient marrow samples, GvH clones were found; some appeared first in ileum or blood.

This CDR3 has 15 residues. The germline V gene has CDR1 SNHLY and CDR2 FYNNEI. The rearrangement links TRBV2 to TRBJ2-5; D may be TRBD1 (6 bases). TRBJ2-7 explains the end of the DNA better; the J call may be wrong. Specimen: unstimulated CD8+ T cells sorted from spleen or lymph node cells, collected before intestinal transplant. This sequence originates from a human donor who received an intestinal transplant. DNA of the CDR3: TGTGCCAGCAGTGGACCGGGACATCCCACCTACGAGCAGTACTTC. This translates into CASSGPGHPTYEQYF.